The clone carrying this T cell receptor (beta chain) was seen repeatedly, ten times or more. Its target is not known. These data originate in a study of T-cell memory formation after mild COVID-19. Findings and caveats of the study: A second wave of clones peaked on day 37, and their SARS-CoV-2 specificity went unconfirmed. A balance of CD4 and CD8 characterized clones contracting day 15 to 85, whereas later expanders leaned CD4+.

TCRdb reprocessed the 5' RACE reads with MiXCR, giving one entry per CDR3 protein. The data contain 300,000 or so distinct CDR3 sequences, about 16% of them seen just once; the ten biggest clones take up roughly 23%. This CDR3 comprises 14 residues. Between the trimmed V and J ends, which lost 4 bases and 1 base, there was a span of 10 bases. The V and J genes are TRBV12-3 or TRBV12-4 and TRBJ2-5, with D possibly TRBD2 on 6 matching bases. Sequencing was carried out using PBMCs or a T cell subset sorted from them (not recorded which). The receptor was derived from a man aged 18 to 30 who had mild COVID-19 (a few samples of this study predate the infection). Cell type and time point are not known. The CDR3: CASSYSGSQETQYF. In DNA form, the CDR3 reads TGTGCCAGCAGTTATAGCGGCAGCCAAGAGACCCAGTACTTC.